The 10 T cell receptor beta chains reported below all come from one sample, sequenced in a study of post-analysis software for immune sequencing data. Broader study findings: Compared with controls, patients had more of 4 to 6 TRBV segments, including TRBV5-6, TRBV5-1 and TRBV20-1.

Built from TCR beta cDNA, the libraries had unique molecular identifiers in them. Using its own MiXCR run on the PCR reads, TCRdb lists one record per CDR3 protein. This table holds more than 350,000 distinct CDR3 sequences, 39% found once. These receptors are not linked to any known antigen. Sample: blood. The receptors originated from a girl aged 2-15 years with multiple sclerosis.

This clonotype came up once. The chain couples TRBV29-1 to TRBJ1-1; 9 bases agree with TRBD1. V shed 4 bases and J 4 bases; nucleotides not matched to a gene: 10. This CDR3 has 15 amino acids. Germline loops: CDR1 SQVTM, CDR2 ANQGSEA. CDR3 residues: CSVGGGQGPGTEAFF. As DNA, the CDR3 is TGCAGCGTTGGGGGGGGACAGGGTCCGGGCACTGAAGCTTTCTTT.

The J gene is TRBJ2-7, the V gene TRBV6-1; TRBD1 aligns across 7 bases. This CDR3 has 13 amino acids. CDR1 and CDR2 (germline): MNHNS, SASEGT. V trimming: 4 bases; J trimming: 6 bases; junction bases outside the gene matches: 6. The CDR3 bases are TGTGCCAGCAGTGCCGGGACAGAGATCGAGCAGTACTTC. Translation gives CASSAGTEIEQYF.

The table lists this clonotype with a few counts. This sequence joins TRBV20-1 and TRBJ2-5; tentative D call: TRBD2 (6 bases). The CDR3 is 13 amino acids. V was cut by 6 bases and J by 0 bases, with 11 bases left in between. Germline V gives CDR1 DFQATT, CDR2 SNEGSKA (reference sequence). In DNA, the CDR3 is TGCAGTGCCCACAGACTAGACCAAGAGACCCAGTACTTC. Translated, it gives CSAHRLDQETQYF.

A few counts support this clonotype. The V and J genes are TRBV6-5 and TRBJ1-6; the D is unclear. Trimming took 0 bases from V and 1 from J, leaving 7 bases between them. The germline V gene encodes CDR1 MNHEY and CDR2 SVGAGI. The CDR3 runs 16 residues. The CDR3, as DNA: TGTGCCAGCAGTTACTCGGGAGCTTCCTATAATTCACCCCTCCACTTT. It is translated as CASSYSGASYNSPLHF.

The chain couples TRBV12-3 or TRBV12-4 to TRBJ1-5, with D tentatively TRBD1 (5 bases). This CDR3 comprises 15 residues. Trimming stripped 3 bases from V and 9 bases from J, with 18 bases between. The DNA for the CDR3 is TGTGCCAGCAGTTTCGCCTTCCGGGGGATTGGGCCCCAGCATTTT. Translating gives CASSFAFRGIGPQHF.

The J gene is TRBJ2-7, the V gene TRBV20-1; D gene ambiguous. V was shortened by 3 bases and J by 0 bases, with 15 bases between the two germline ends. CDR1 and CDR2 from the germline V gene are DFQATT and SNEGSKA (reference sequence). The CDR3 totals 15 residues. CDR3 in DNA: TGCAGTGCTAGGGTTCCTTCGGCGTCCTCCTACGAGCAGTACTTC. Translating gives CSARVPSASSYEQYF.

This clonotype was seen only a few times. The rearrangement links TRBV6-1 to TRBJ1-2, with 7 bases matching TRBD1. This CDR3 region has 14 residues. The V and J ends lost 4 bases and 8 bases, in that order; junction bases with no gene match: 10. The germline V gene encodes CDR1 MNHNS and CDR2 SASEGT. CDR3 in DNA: TGTGCCAGCAGTGTGGATCAGGGGGTACGGGGCTACACCTTC. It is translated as CASSVDQGVRGYTF.

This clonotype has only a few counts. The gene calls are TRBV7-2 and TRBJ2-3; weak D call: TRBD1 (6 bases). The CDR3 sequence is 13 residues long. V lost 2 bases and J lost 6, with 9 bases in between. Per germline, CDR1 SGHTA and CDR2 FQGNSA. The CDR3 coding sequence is TGTGCCAGCAGCTTATACAGGGTCGATACGCAGTATTTT. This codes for CASSLYRVDTQYF.

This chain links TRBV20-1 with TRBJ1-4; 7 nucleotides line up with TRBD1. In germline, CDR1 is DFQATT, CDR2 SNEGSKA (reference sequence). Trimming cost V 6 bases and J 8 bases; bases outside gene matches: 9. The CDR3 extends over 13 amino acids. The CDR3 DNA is TGCAGTGCGCCAACAGGGGAGGGGGAAAAACTGTTTTTT. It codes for CSAPTGEGEKLFF.

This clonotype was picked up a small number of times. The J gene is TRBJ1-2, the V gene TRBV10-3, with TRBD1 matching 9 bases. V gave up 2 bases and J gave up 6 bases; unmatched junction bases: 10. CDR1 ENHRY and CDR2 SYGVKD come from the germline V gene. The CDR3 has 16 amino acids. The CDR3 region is CAISEKFTGGWNGYTF. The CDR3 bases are TGTGCCATCAGTGAGAAATTCACAGGGGGCTGGAATGGCTACACCTTC.